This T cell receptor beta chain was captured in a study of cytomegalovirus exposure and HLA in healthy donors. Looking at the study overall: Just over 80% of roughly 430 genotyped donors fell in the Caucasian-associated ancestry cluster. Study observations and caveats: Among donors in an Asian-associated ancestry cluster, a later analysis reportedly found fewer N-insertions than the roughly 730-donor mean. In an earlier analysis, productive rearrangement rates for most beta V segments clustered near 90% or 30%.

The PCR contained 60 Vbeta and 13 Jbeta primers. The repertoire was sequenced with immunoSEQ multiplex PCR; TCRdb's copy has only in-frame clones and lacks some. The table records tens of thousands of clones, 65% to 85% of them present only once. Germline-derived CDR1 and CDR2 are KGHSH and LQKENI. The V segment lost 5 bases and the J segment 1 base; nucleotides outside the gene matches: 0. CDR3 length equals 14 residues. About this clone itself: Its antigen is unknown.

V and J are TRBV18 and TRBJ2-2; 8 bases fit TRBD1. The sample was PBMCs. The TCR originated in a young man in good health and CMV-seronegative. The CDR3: CASSGTGNTGELFF. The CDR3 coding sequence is TGTGCCAGCTCAGGGACAGGGAACACCGGGGAGCTGTTTTTT.